A single sample gave rise to the 10 T cell receptor beta chains below, sequenced in a study of siplizumab effects on memory and regulatory T cells. Sequencing used immunoSEQ multiplex PCR; TCRdb keeps in-frame clones, though not all of them. The profile shows more than 95,000 clones, 85% to 95% of them singletons. Material: Tregs sorted from blood. The origin of the receptors is a human donor in good health.

The chain employs TRBV6-5 and TRBJ1-5; 8 nucleotides line up with TRBD1. With V trimmed by 7 bases and J by 2 bases, 4 bases remained unmatched. The CDR3 runs 14 residues. Germline CDR1 MNHEY, CDR2 SVGAGI. The CDR3 loop reads CASKEQGGNQPQHF. CDR3 coding DNA: TGTGCCAGCAAAGAACAGGGGGGCAATCAGCCCCAGCATTTT.

The chain has TRBV27 and TRBJ2-7; 7 nucleotides agree with TRBD1. CDR1 MNHEY and CDR2 SMNVEV come from the germline V gene (reference sequence). The V segment lost 5 bases and the J segment 5 bases; nucleotides outside the gene matches: 6. This CDR3 is 13 amino acids long. CDR3 nucleotide sequence: TGTGCCAGCAGTACCCAGGGGGTCCACGAGCAGTACTTC. Its protein is CASSTQGVHEQYF.

This clone was counted only a few times. The rearrangement joins TRBV9 to TRBJ1-1; unclear D gene. Germline-derived CDR1 and CDR2 are SGDLS and YYNGEE. The ends were cut back, 4 bases at V and 4 bases at J, with 17 bases in the middle. The CDR3 length is 15 residues. CDR3 coding DNA: TGTGCCAGCAGCCCCCGGTGGGGAGGTGGCACTGAAGCTTTCTTT. Protein sequence: CASSPRWGGGTEAFF.

The chain joins TRBV4-1 to TRBJ1-2; TRBD1 is a possible D gene (5 bases). Trimming removed 3 bases at V and 8 bases at J, with 13 bases between. CDR1 is MGHRA, CDR2 YSYEKL, per germline. The CDR3 runs 13 residues. The CDR3 nucleotides are TGCGCCAGCAGCCACCCTCAGGGCACCGGCTACACCTTC. Translated, it gives CASSHPQGTGYTF.

Here the CDR3 reads CASSFIAGDTGELFF. The CDR3 DNA reads TGTGCCAGCAGCTTTATAGCGGGAGACACCGGGGAGCTGTTTTTT. The rearrangement joins TRBV5-6 to TRBJ2-2, with 9 bases matching TRBD2. The CDR3 has 15 amino acids. In germline, CDR1 is SGHDT, CDR2 YYEEEE. Germline trimming cut 2 bases from V and 3 bases from J; bases unmatched to any gene: 2.

The chain employs TRBV7-2 and TRBJ1-1, with D unclear. CDR3 length: 14 residues. Trimming pared 5 bases from V and 4 bases from J, leaving 14 bases between. The V gene's germline CDR1 is SGHTA and CDR2 FQGNSA. DNA of the CDR3: TGTGCCAGCAGCGTTACTAGGGCAGCCACTGAAGCTTTCTTT. Protein product: CASSVTRAATEAFF.

The chain couples TRBV6-5 to TRBJ2-3; D perhaps matches TRBD1 (5 bases). The CDR3 totals 13 residues. Trimming shortened V by 6 bases and J by 4 bases, and 11 bases separated the two germline ends. Germline values: CDR1 MNHEY, CDR2 SVGAGI. The DNA of the CDR3 is TGTGCCAGCAGGACCTTAGGGGCAGATACGCAGTATTTT. Translated, it gives CASRTLGADTQYF.

The rearrangement joins TRBV9 to TRBJ1-1; the match to TRBD1 covers 7 bases. Trimming cost V 4 bases and J 6 bases; bases outside gene matches: 3. The CDR3 is 12 residues long. Germline CDR1 is SGDLS and CDR2 is YYNGEE. CDR3 loop: CASSRGQAEAFF. The CDR3 DNA reads TGTGCCAGCAGCCGCGGACAGGCTGAAGCTTTCTTT. Together with reference TRBV9 and TRBJ1-1, the CDR3 gives the full variable domain: DSGVTQTPKHLITATGQRVTLRCSPRSGDLSVYWYQQSLDQGLQFLIQYYNGEERAKGNILERFSAQQFPDLHSELNLSSLELGDSALYFCASSRGQAEAFFGQGTRLTVV.

Remarks on this clone: Additional DNA sequences in this sample encode the identical CDR3. The rearrangement links TRBV20-1 to TRBJ1-1, with D uncertain. V lost 3 bases and J lost 5, with 7 bases in between. CDR3 size: 11 residues. Looked up from germline, CDR1 is DFQATT and CDR2 is SNEGSKA (reference sequence). CDR3 sequence reads: CSARGATEAFF. CDR3 coding DNA: TGCAGTGCTAGGGGCGCGACTGAAGCTTTCTTT.

CDR3 residues: CASSLVTGLAGDKSTDTQYF. CDR3 nucleotide sequence: TGTGCCAGCAGCTTAGTAACAGGGCTAGCGGGGGACAAGAGCACAGATACGCAGTATTTT. The chain has TRBV7-8 and TRBJ2-3; 10 bases agree with TRBD2. Germline V gene sequence: CDR1 SGHVS, CDR2 FQNEAQ. There are 20 residues in the CDR3. V dropped 1 base and J dropped 0; count of bases not matched to a gene: 13.